A selection of T cell receptor beta chains follows, all from one sample in a study of blood T cell repertoires in COVID-19. The protocol was immunoSEQ multiplex PCR, while the TCRdb copy is restricted to in-frame clones and leaves out a portion. The sample consists of about 270,000 clones, roughly 90% of them appearing once. Sequenced input: PBMCs or T cells enriched from blood (not recorded which). The receptors come from a woman aged 35 to 49 with acute COVID-19. Each CDR3 is given with its conserved first and last residue. D genes are given only for firm matches. Where a row states a size, it is once, few, many or the class of an expanded clone; other rows omit it.

J gene: TRBJ1-2
V gene: TRBV5-1
clone size: .
D gene: TRBD1
CDR3 protein: CASSSGQGEGYTF
CDR3 DNA: TGCGCCAGCAGCTCCGGACAGGGCGAGGGCTACACCTTC

J gene: TRBJ1-2
V gene: TRBV28
clone size: once
D gene: .
CDR3 protein: CASSSLDREYYGYTF
CDR3 DNA: TGTGCCAGCAGTTCCCTGGACAGAGAATACTATGGCTACACCTTC

J gene: TRBJ1-5
V gene: TRBV18
clone size: .
D gene: .
CDR3 protein: CASSSGPSNQPQHF
CDR3 DNA: TGTGCCAGCTCAAGTGGGCCTAGCAATCAGCCCCAGCATTTT

J gene: TRBJ1-1
V gene: TRBV29-1
clone size: .
D gene: .
CDR3 protein: CSVEDLVYEAFF
CDR3 DNA: TGCAGCGTTGAAGATCTAGTGTATGAAGCTTTCTTT

J gene: TRBJ2-3
V gene: TRBV5-4
clone size: .
D gene: TRBD2
CDR3 protein: CASSPGRVSGRAGADTQYF
CDR3 DNA: TGTGCCAGCAGCCCCGGACGGGTTAGCGGGAGGGCCGGTGCAGATACGCAGTATTTT

J gene: TRBJ1-5
V gene: TRBV18
clone size: once
D gene: .
CDR3 protein: CASSPTGGRGNQPQHF
CDR3 DNA: TGTGCCAGCTCACCGACAGGTGGGCGCGGCAATCAGCCCCAGCATTTT

J gene: TRBJ1-2
V gene: TRBV4-1
clone size: .
D gene: TRBD1
CDR3 protein: CASSQIDRDYYGYTF
CDR3 DNA: TGCGCCAGCAGCCAAATCGACAGGGACTACTATGGCTACACCTTC

J gene: TRBJ1-6
V gene: TRBV7-2
clone size: .
D gene: .
CDR3 protein: CASSLPGQYNSPLHF
CDR3 DNA: TGTGCCAGCAGCCTACCCGGACAGTATAATTCACCCCTCCACTTT

J gene: TRBJ2-1
V gene: TRBV2
clone size: .
D gene: TRBD2
CDR3 protein: CASTPSGSYNEQFF
CDR3 DNA: TGTGCCAGCACTCCTAGCGGGAGTTACAATGAGCAGTTCTTC

J gene: TRBJ1-1
V gene: TRBV19
clone size: once
D gene: TRBD1
CDR3 protein: CASSIRGPNTEAFF
CDR3 DNA: TGTGCCAGTAGTATAAGGGGGCCTAACACTGAAGCTTTCTTT

J gene: TRBJ1-5
V gene: TRBV6-6
clone size: .
D gene: .
CDR3 protein: CAGGNQPQHF
CDR3 DNA: TGTGCCGGGGGGAATCAGCCCCAGCATTTT

J gene: TRBJ1-1
V gene: TRBV21-1
clone size: .
D gene: .
CDR3 protein: CASSTGQDMNTEAFF
CDR3 DNA: TGTGCCAGCAGCACCGGACAGGACATGAACACTGAAGCTTTCTTT

J gene: TRBJ2-7
V gene: TRBV2
clone size: .
D gene: .
CDR3 protein: CASSVAEPLVMEQYF
CDR3 DNA: TGTGCCAGCAGTGTTGCGGAGCCGCTGGTCATGGAGCAGTACTTC

J gene: TRBJ2-2
V gene: TRBV14
clone size: .
D gene: .
CDR3 protein: CASSVTVGSLDTGELFF
CDR3 DNA: TGTGCCAGCAGCGTTACTGTCGGGAGCTTGGACACCGGGGAGCTGTTTTTT

J gene: TRBJ2-4
V gene: TRBV27
clone size: once
D gene: .
CDR3 protein: CASAPGAGAAIQYF
CDR3 DNA: TGTGCCAGCGCTCCGGGGGCGGGAGCCGCAATTCAGTACTTC

J gene: TRBJ2-2
V gene: TRBV13
clone size: .
D gene: TRBD2
CDR3 protein: CASSLAGGLVTGELFF
CDR3 DNA: TGTGCCAGCAGCTTGGCGGGGGGGCTGGTTACCGGGGAGCTGTTTTTT

J gene: TRBJ2-7
V gene: TRBV11-3
clone size: .
D gene: .
CDR3 protein: CASSSAGPYEQYF
CDR3 DNA: TGTGCCAGCAGCTCTGCGGGACCCTACGAGCAGTACTTC

J gene: TRBJ1-3
V gene: TRBV7-6
clone size: .
D gene: .
CDR3 protein: CASSLEARGGNTIYF
CDR3 DNA: TGTGCCAGCAGCTTAGAGGCCAGGGGTGGAAACACCATATATTTT

J gene: TRBJ2-2
V gene: TRBV4-3
clone size: .
D gene: TRBD2
CDR3 protein: CVSSHPEGLAGGVRTGELFF
CDR3 DNA: TGCGTCAGCAGCCACCCGGAAGGGCTAGCGGGAGGGGTCCGGACCGGGGAGCTGTTTTTT

J gene: TRBJ1-6
V gene: TRBV10-3
clone size: .
D gene: TRBD1
CDR3 protein: CAISPGTGTDSPLHF
CDR3 DNA: TGTGCCATCAGTCCCGGGACAGGGACGGATTCACCCCTCCACTTT

J gene: TRBJ1-6
V gene: TRBV28
clone size: .
D gene: .
CDR3 protein: CASGNRERNSPLHF
CDR3 DNA: TGTGCCAGCGGTAACAGGGAACGTAATTCACCCCTCCACTTT

J gene: TRBJ2-1
V gene: TRBV6-5
clone size: once
D gene: .
CDR3 protein: CASSASINEQFF
CDR3 DNA: TGTGCCAGCAGCGCTAGTATCAATGAGCAGTTCTTC

J gene: TRBJ2-1
V gene: TRBV7-2
clone size: once
D gene: .
CDR3 protein: CASSSLPGNEQFF
CDR3 DNA: TGTGCCAGCAGCTCCCTCCCCGGGAATGAGCAGTTCTTC

J gene: TRBJ1-1
V gene: TRBV6-5
clone size: .
D gene: TRBD1
CDR3 protein: CASISPGTGGAAFF
CDR3 DNA: TGTGCCAGCATTTCCCCCGGGACAGGGGGCGCGGCTTTCTTT

J gene: TRBJ1-3
V gene: TRBV10-1
clone size: .
D gene: TRBD1
CDR3 protein: CATEGQGALGSGNTIYF
CDR3 DNA: TGCGCCACCGAAGGACAGGGGGCGCTGGGGTCTGGAAACACCATATATTTT

J gene: TRBJ1-2
V gene: TRBV3-1/TRBV3-2
clone size: .
D gene: TRBD1
CDR3 protein: CASSDAHGQGANYGYTF
CDR3 DNA: TGTGCCAGCAGCGACGCCCACGGACAGGGGGCTAACTATGGCTACACCTTC

J gene: TRBJ1-5
V gene: TRBV2
clone size: .
D gene: .
CDR3 protein: CASSGEQTYPQPQHF
CDR3 DNA: TGTGCCAGCAGTGGGGAGCAGACCTACCCTCAGCCCCAGCATTTT

J gene: TRBJ1-3
V gene: TRBV7-2
clone size: .
D gene: .
CDR3 protein: CASSPRVRSGNTIYF
CDR3 DNA: TGTGCCAGCAGCCCGAGGGTCCGCTCTGGAAACACCATATATTTT

J gene: TRBJ2-5
V gene: TRBV7-8
clone size: .
D gene: .
CDR3 protein: CASSLVGQGVSETQYF
CDR3 DNA: TGTGCCAGCAGCTTAGTTGGGCAGGGTGTGTCGGAGACCCAGTACTTC

J gene: TRBJ1-5
V gene: TRBV7-2
clone size: .
D gene: TRBD1
CDR3 protein: CASSRDRDRPQHF
CDR3 DNA: TGTGCCAGCAGCCGGGACAGGGACCGGCCCCAGCATTTT

J gene: TRBJ1-2
V gene: TRBV4-2
clone size: .
D gene: .
CDR3 protein: CASSQEPGDYGYTF
CDR3 DNA: TGTGCCAGCAGCCAAGAGCCGGGGGACTATGGCTACACCTTC

J gene: TRBJ1-2
V gene: TRBV3-1/TRBV3-2
clone size: .
D gene: .
CDR3 protein: CASSQDLAQGNYGYTF
CDR3 DNA: TGTGCCAGCAGCCAAGATCTCGCACAGGGAAACTATGGCTACACCTTC

J gene: TRBJ1-2
V gene: TRBV20-1
clone size: .
D gene: .
CDR3 protein: CSASGAGANYGYTF
CDR3 DNA: TGCAGTGCTAGTGGAGCTGGGGCCAACTATGGCTACACCTTC

J gene: TRBJ2-7
V gene: TRBV29-1
clone size: few
D gene: .
CDR3 protein: CSNIRVPNYEQYF
CDR3 DNA: TGCAGCAACATCAGGGTTCCCAACTACGAGCAGTACTTC

J gene: TRBJ1-1
V gene: TRBV19
clone size: .
D gene: TRBD1
CDR3 protein: CASSQPGQGPTEAFF
CDR3 DNA: TGTGCCAGTAGTCAACCGGGACAGGGGCCCACTGAAGCTTTCTTT

J gene: TRBJ1-6
V gene: TRBV19
clone size: .
D gene: TRBD1
CDR3 protein: CASRTGSSYNSPLHF
CDR3 DNA: TGTGCCAGCCGGACAGGGAGCTCCTATAATTCACCCCTCCACTTT

J gene: TRBJ1-6
V gene: TRBV5-1
clone size: .
D gene: .
CDR3 protein: CASSFQPGESPLHF
CDR3 DNA: TGCGCCAGCAGCTTCCAGCCGGGTGAGTCACCCCTCCACTTT

J gene: TRBJ1-2
V gene: TRBV7-8
clone size: .
D gene: TRBD1
CDR3 protein: CASSPQHRQGYGYTF
CDR3 DNA: TGTGCCAGCAGCCCTCAACATAGACAGGGGTATGGCTACACCTTC

J gene: TRBJ1-3
V gene: TRBV28
clone size: .
D gene: .
CDR3 protein: CASVTASSGNTIYF
CDR3 DNA: TGTGCCAGCGTGACAGCCTCCTCTGGAAACACCATATATTTT

J gene: TRBJ1-4
V gene: TRBV1
clone size: .
D gene: .
CDR3 protein: CTSSQELRTANEKLFF
CDR3 DNA: TGCACCAGCAGCCAAGAGCTTAGGACAGCTAATGAAAAACTGTTTTTT

J gene: TRBJ1-5
V gene: TRBV19
clone size: .
D gene: .
CDR3 protein: CASSIARHSNQPQHF
CDR3 DNA: TGTGCCAGTAGTATAGCCAGACATAGCAATCAGCCCCAGCATTTT

J gene: TRBJ1-1
V gene: TRBV29-1
clone size: .
D gene: .
CDR3 protein: CSVENRAVNTEAFF
CDR3 DNA: TGCAGCGTTGAAAACAGGGCGGTCAACACTGAAGCTTTCTTT